This TCR beta chain comes out of a study of blood T cell repertoires in COVID-19. As for the study in general: Researchers got acute and convalescent COVID-19 samples from the United States, Italy and Spain. Sources were T cells, B-cell-depleted T cells, or PBMCs; the material itself was cDNA or gDNA.

Sequencing was performed with immunoSEQ multiplex PCR; in TCRdb, only in-frame clones are kept and a portion is missing. The table includes a few hundred thousand clones, more than 80% detected once. This CDR3 has 15 amino acids. Germline-derived CDR1 and CDR2 are LGHNA and YSLEER. V dropped 4 bases and J dropped 4; count of bases not matched to a gene: 9. The source material was peripheral blood. The clonotype originates from an elderly woman with acute or convalescent COVID-19. The chain uses TRBV4-3 and TRBJ1-1; TRBD1 matches at 7 bases. The CDR3 DNA reads as TGCGCCAGCAGCCCAGGGGGGCGGATAGTCACTGAAGCTTTCTTT. It yields the protein CASSPGGRIVTEAFF.